In its sample, the clone carrying this T cell receptor beta chain was seen a few times. Sequencing used immunoSEQ multiplex PCR; TCRdb keeps in-frame clones, though not all of them. The sample lists roughly 13,000 clones, around 74% occurring once. Germline CDR1 ENHRY, CDR2 SYGVKD. This CDR3 region has 15 residues. V shed 7 bases, J shed 7 bases, and the junction held 14 bases outside the gene matches. Specified time point: after neoadjuvant nivolumab, at surgical resection. Patients had newly diagnosed, untreated stage II-IVA oral cavity squamous cell carcinoma. The data were obtained in a study of neoadjuvant anti-PD-1 for oral cavity cancer. Study details: Patients without progression received a fourth nivolumab dose around day 43, then surgical resection on days 50-56.

The origin of this receptor is a person aged 35 to 85 with oral cavity squamous cell carcinoma. The sequencing here drew on PBMCs, taken after nivolumab (anti-PD-1) treatment. V and J are TRBV10-3 and TRBJ2-7; 9 bases fit TRBD1. The CDR3 DNA reads TGTGCCATCACGTCCTCGGGACAGGGAGTTCGGGAGCAGTACTTC. Protein: CAITSSGQGVREQYF.